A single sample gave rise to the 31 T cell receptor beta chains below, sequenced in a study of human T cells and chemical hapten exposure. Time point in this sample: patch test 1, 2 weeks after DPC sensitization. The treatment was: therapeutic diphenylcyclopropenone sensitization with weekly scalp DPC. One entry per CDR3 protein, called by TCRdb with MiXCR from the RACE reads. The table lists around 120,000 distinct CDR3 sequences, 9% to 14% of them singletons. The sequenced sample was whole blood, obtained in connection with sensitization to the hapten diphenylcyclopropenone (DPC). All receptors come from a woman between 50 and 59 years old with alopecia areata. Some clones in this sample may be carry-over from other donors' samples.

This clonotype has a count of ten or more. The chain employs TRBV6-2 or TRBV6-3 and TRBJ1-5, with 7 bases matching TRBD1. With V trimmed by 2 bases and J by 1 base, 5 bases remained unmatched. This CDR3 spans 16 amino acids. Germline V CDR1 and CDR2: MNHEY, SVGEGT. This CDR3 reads CASSYRQGSSNQPQHF. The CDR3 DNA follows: TGTGCCAGCAGTTACAGACAGGGCTCAAGCAATCAGCCCCAGCATTTT.

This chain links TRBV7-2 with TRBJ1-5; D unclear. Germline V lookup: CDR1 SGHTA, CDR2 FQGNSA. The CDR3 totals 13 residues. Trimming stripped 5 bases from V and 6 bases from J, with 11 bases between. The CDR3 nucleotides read TGTGCCAGCAGCCCCCAAGAGACTCAGCCCCAGCATTTT. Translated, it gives CASSPQETQPQHF.

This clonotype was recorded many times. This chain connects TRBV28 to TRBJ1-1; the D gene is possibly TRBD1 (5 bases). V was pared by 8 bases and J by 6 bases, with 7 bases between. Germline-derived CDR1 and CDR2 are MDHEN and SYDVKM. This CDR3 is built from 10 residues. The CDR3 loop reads CASRGPEAFF. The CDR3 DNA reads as TGTGCCAGCCGGGGCCCTGAAGCTTTCTTT.

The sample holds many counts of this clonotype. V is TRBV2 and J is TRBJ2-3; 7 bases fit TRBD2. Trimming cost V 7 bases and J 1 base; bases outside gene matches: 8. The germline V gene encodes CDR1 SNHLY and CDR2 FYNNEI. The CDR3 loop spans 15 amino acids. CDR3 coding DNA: TGTGCCAGCAATGGGAGGGCTAGAGGCACAGATACGCAGTATTTT. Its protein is CASNGRARGTDTQYF.

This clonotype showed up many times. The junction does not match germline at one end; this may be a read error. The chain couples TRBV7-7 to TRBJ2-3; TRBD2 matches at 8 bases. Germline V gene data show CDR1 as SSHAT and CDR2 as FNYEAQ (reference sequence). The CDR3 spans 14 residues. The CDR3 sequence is CASSLTSGTDTQYF. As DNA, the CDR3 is TGTGCTAGCAGCTTGACTAGCGGCACAGATACGCAGTATTTT.

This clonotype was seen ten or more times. The CDR3 bases are TGTGCCAGCAGTTCGGCGAACACCGGGGAGCTGTTTTTT. Amino acid sequence: CASSSANTGELFF. The rearrangement uses TRBV12-3 or TRBV12-4 and TRBJ2-2; D not certain. V was shortened by 4 bases and J by 0 bases, with 3 bases between the two germline ends. The CDR3 runs to 13 residues.

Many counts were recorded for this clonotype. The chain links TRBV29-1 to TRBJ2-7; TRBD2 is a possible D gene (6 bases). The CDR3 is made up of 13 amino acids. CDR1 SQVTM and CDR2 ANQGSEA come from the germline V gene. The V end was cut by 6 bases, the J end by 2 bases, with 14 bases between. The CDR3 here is CSVGGQGPYEQYF. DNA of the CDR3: TGCAGCGTCGGGGGTCAGGGCCCCTACGAGCAGTACTTC.

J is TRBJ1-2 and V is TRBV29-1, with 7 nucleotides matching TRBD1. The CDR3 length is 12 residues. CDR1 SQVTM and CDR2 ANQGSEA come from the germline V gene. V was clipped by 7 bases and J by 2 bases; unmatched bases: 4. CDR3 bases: TGCAGCGCCAGGGACAGCAACTATGGCTACACCTTC. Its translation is CSARDSNYGYTF.

The CDR3 region has the DNA TGTGCCAGCAGCCAAGAACGAAAGATTGGGGAAAAACTGTTTTTT. This translates into CASSQERKIGEKLFF. The chain joins TRBV3-1 to TRBJ1-4, with unresolved D. This CDR3 is 15 amino acids long. Germline V gene lookup returns CDR1 LGHDT and CDR2 YNNKEL (reference sequence). The V gene lost 0 bases and the J gene lost 8 bases, with 13 bases spanning the gap.

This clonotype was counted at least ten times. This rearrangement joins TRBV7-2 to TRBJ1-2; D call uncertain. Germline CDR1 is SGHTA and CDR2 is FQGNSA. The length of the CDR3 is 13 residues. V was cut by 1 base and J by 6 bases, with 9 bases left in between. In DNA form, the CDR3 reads TGTGCCAGCAGCTTAGGAGAGCAGGATGGCTACACCTTC. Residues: CASSLGEQDGYTF.

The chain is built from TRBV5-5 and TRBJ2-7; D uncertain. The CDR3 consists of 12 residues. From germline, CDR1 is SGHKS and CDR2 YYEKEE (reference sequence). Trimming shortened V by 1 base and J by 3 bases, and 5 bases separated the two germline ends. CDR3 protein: CASSLPFYEQYF. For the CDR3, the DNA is TGTGCCAGCAGCTTGCCGTTCTACGAGCAGTACTTC.

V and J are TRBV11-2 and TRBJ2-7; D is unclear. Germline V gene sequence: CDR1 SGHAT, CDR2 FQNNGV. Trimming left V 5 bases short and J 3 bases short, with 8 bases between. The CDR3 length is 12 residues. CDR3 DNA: TGTGCCAGCAGCCGCGCCTTCTACGAGCAGTACTTC. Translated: CASSRAFYEQYF.

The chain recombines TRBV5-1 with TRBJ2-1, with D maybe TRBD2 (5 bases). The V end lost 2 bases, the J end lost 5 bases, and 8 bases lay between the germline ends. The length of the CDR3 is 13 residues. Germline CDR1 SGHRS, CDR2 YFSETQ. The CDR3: CASSFPGNNEQFF. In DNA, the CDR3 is TGCGCCAGCAGCTTCCCGGGAAACAATGAGCAGTTCTTC.

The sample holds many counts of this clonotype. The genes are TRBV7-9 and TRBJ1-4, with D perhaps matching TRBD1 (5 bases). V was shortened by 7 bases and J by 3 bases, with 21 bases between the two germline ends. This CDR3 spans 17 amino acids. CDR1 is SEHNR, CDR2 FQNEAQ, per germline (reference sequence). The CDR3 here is CASNEGRWGAANEKLFF. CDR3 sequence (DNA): TGTGCCAGCAACGAGGGACGCTGGGGAGCGGCTAATGAAAAACTGTTTTTT.

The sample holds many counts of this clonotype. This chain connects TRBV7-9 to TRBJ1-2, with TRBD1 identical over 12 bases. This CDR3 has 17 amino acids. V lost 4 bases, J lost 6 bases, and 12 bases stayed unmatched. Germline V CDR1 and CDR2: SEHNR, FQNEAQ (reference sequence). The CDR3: CASSSGTGGAILHGYTF. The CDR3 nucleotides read TGTGCCAGCAGCTCCGGGACAGGGGGCGCGATTTTACATGGCTACACCTTC.

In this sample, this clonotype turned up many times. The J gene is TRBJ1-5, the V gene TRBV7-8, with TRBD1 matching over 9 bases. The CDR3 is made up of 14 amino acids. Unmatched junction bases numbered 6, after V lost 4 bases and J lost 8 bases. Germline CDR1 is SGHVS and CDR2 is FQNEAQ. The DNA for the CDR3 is TGTGCCAGCAGCTACGGACAGGGGTCGGAGCCCCAGCATTTT. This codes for CASSYGQGSEPQHF.

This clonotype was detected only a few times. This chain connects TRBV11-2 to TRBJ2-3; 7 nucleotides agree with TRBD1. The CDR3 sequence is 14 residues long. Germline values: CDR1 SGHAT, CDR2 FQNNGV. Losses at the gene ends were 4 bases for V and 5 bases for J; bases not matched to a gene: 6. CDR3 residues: CASSSQHRGDTQYF. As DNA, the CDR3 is TGTGCCAGCAGCTCCCAGCACAGGGGAGATACGCAGTATTTT.

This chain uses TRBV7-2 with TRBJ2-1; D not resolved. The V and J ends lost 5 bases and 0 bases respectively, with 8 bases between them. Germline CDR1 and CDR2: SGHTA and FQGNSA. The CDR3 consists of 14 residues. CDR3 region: CASSRPPSYNEQFF. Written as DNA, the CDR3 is TGTGCCAGCAGCCGTCCCCCCTCCTACAATGAGCAGTTCTTC.

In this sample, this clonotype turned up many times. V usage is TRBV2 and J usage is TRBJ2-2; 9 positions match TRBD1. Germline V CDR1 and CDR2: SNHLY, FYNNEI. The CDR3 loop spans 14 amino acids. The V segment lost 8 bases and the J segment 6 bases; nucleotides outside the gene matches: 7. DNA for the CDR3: TGTGCCAGCTACGGACAGGGGAGTTCCGGGGAGCTGTTTTTT. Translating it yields CASYGQGSSGELFF.

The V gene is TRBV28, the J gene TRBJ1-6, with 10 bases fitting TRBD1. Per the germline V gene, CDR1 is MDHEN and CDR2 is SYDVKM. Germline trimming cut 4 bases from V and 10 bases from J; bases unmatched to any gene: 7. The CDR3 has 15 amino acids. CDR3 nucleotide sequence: TGTGCCAGCAGTTCAGGACAGGGGGGGAGGTCACCCCTCCACTTT. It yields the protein CASSSGQGGRSPLHF. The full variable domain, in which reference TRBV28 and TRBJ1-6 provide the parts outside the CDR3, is DVKVTQSSRYLVKRTGEKVFLECVQDMDHENMFWYRQDPGLGLRLIYFSYDVKMKEKGDIPEGYSVSREKKERFSLILESASTNQTSMYLCASSSGQGGRSPLHFGNGTRLTVT.

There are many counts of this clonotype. The CDR3: CASSPGRVEAFF. CDR3 sequence (DNA): TGTGCCAGCAGCCCTGGTAGGGTTGAAGCTTTCTTT. The rearrangement uses TRBV28 and TRBJ1-1, with no clear D. CDR3 size: 12 residues. V lost 6 bases to trimming and J lost 7 bases, with 12 bases between them. The germline V gene has CDR1 MDHEN and CDR2 SYDVKM.

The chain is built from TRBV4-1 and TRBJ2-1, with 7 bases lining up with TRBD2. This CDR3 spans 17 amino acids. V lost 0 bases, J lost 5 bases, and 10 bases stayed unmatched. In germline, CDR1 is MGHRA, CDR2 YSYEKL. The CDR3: CASSQDRWSSGNNEQFF. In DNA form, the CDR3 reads TGCGCCAGCAGCCAAGATAGGTGGTCTAGCGGAAACAATGAGCAGTTCTTC.

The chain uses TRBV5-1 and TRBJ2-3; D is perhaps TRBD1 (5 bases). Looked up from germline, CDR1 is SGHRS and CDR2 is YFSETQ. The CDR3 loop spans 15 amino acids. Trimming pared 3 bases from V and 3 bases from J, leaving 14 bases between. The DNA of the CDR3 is TGCGCCAGCAGCTGGCAAGACAGAACAACAGATACGCAGTATTTT. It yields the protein CASSWQDRTTDTQYF.

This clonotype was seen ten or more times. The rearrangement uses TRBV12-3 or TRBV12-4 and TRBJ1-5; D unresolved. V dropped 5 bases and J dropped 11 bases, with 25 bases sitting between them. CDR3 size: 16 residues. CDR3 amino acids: CASSLQSGTSLVAQHF. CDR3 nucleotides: TGTGCCAGCAGTCTCCAGTCTGGAACCTCCTTGGTAGCCCAGCATTTT.

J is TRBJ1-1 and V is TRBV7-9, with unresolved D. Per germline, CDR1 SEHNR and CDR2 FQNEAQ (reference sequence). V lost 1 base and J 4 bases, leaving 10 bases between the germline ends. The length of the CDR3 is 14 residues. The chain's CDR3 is CASSLGDTFTEAFF. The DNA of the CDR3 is TGTGCCAGCAGCTTAGGCGACACTTTCACTGAAGCTTTCTTT.

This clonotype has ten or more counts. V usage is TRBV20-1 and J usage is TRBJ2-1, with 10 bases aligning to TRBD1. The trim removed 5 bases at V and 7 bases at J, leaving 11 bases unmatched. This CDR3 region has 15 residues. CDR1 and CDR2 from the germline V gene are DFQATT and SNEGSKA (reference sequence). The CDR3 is CSADDRDRGINEQFF. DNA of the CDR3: TGCAGTGCTGATGACCGGGACAGGGGAATAAATGAGCAGTTCTTC.

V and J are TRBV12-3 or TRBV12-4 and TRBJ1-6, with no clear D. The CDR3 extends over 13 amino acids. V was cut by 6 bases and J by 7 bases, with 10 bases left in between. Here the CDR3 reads CASSRTANSPLHF. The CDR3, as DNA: TGTGCCAGCAGCCGGACGGCGAATTCACCCCTCCACTTT.

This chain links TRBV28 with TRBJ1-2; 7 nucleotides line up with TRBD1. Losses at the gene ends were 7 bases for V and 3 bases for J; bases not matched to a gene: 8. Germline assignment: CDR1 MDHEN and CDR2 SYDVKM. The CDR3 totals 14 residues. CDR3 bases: TGTGCCAGCATCTCCGGGACAGTCGACTATGGCTACACCTTC. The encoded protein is CASISGTVDYGYTF.

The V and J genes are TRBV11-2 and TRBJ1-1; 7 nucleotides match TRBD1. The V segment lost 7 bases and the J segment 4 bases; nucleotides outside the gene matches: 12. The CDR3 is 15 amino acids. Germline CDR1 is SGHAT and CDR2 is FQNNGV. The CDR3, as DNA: TGTGCCAGCATCCGAGGAGGGGGCACGGGCACTGAAGCTTTCTTT. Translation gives CASIRGGGTGTEAFF.

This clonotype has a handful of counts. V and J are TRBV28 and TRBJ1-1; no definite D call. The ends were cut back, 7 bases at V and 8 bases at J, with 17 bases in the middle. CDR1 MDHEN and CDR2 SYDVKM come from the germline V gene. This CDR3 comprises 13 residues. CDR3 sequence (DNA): TGTGCCAGCACGCCGGCTGCCAGGTTCGAAGCTTTCTTT. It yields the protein CASTPAARFEAFF.

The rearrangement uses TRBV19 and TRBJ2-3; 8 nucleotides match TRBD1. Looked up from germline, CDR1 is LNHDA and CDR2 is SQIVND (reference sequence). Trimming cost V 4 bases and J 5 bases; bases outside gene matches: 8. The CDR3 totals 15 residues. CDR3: CASSTGQGVEDTQYF. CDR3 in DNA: TGTGCCAGTAGTACTGGACAGGGCGTTGAAGATACGCAGTATTTT.